This TCR beta chain was sequenced for a study of technical replicates of blood from a handful of donors. Generated by immunoSEQ multiplex PCR, the TCRdb table keeps only in-frame clones and is missing some. The top ten hold 10% to 13% of the sample, which has approximately 13,000 clones, approximately 88% seen once. CDR1 and CDR2 from the germline V gene are SGHNT and YENEEA. V was pared by 5 bases and J by 4 bases, with 6 bases of the junction left unmatched. The CDR3 has 14 amino acids. The sequenced sample consisted of PBMCs. The V call is TRBV11-3, the J call TRBJ2-5, with 8 bases matching TRBD2. The sequence was obtained from a human donor in good health. The CDR3 DNA reads as TGTGCCAGCAGCCGCGGGGGGCAGGGAGAGACCCAGTACTTC. Protein product: CASSRGGQGETQYF.